Listed here are 11 T cell receptor beta chains from one sample, sequenced in a study of T cells in narcolepsy. Only in-frame clones appear in the TCRdb table, and some are missing; sequencing was by immunoSEQ multiplex PCR. The table includes about 30,000 clones, roughly four fifths detected once. What was sequenced was CD45RA- memory CD4+ T cells from PBMCs. These receptors were collected from a human donor with narcolepsy.

The chain carries TRBV2 and TRBJ2-5, with TRBD2 identical over 7 bases. Germline CDR1 is SNHLY and CDR2 is FYNNEI. Trimming at V came to 5 bases and at J to 9 bases, leaving 9 bases not matched to a gene. This CDR3 is 13 amino acids long. CDR3 sequence: CASSFSGALPQYF. The CDR3 nucleotides are TGTGCCAGCAGTTTCAGCGGGGCTCTCCCCCAGTACTTC.

The chain links TRBV9 to TRBJ2-2, with D maybe TRBD2 (6 bases). The CDR3 runs to 15 residues. Germline CDR1 SGDLS, CDR2 YYNGEE. V was clipped by 3 bases and J by 2 bases, with 11 bases between them. The CDR3 protein is CASSGHSGNTGELFF. The CDR3 DNA reads TGTGCCAGCAGCGGACATAGCGGAAACACCGGGGAGCTGTTTTTT.

The chain couples TRBV6-1 to TRBJ2-3, with D maybe TRBD1 (6 bases). The germline CDR1 and CDR2 sequences are MNHNS and SASEGT. The CDR3 consists of 15 residues. The germline V and J ends were trimmed by 3 bases and 1 base, with 11 bases remaining between them. The CDR3 spells CASSDRDIGTDTQYF. DNA for the CDR3: TGTGCCAGCAGTGATCGGGACATAGGCACAGATACGCAGTATTTT.

The rearrangement uses TRBV5-1 and TRBJ1-5, with D perhaps matching TRBD1 (5 bases). The length of the CDR3 is 15 residues. The germline V gene has CDR1 SGHRS and CDR2 YFSETQ. V gave up 0 bases and J gave up 2 bases, with 9 bases separating them. The CDR3 DNA reads as TGCGCCAGCAGCTTGGAGGGGATACGCAATCAGCCCCAGCATTTT. It yields the protein CASSLEGIRNQPQHF.

This clone was found a few times. The chain uses TRBV6-1 and TRBJ1-5; D not certain. V was shortened by 8 bases and J by 0 bases, with 8 bases between the two germline ends. The germline CDR1 and CDR2 sequences are MNHNS and SASEGT. This CDR3 has 13 amino acids. Here the CDR3 DNA reads TGTGCCAGCGAGGTGGTTAGCAATCAGCCCCAGCATTTT. Amino acids: CASEVVSNQPQHF.

The table lists this clone with a count of one. The chain employs TRBV28 and TRBJ1-6; weak D call: TRBD1 (5 bases). The CDR3 is 16 amino acids. Deletions cut 4 bases from V and 9 bases from J, with 19 bases between. Germline V CDR1 and CDR2: MDHEN, SYDVKM. The CDR3 sequence: CASSSPYGGAGSPLHF. As DNA, the CDR3 is TGTGCCAGCAGTTCCCCTTACGGGGGAGCGGGTTCACCCCTCCACTTT.

J is TRBJ1-5 and V is TRBV15; the D is unclear. With 1 base removed from V and 2 bases from J, the gap between germline ends came to 12 bases. The CDR3 runs 16 residues. The germline CDR1 and CDR2 sequences are LNHNV and YYDKDF (reference sequence). The CDR3 reads CATSRGRRDGNQPQHF. CDR3 nucleotides: TGTGCCACCAGCAGAGGCAGAAGGGATGGCAATCAGCCCCAGCATTTT. The whole variable domain, filled in from reference TRBV15 and TRBJ1-5, reads DAMVIQNPRYQVTQFGKPVTLSCSQTLNHNVMYWYQQKSSQAPKLLFHYYDKDFNNEADTPDNFQSRRPNTSFCFLDIRSPGLGDTAMYLCATSRGRRDGNQPQHFGDGTRLSIL.

This chain uses TRBV25-1 with TRBJ2-1; 8 nucleotides align to TRBD2. CDR1 is MGHDK, CDR2 SYGVNS, per germline. The J segment lost 9 bases and the V segment lost 3 bases, leaving 10 bases of the junction unmatched. The length of the CDR3 is 15 residues. The CDR3 sequence: CASSDRGGAVGEQFF. The CDR3, as DNA: TGTGCCAGCAGTGATCGGGGGGGGGCCGTTGGTGAGCAGTTCTTC.

This chain connects TRBV2 to TRBJ2-3; D perhaps matches TRBD2 (6 bases). Trimming took off 8 bases at V and 5 bases at J, with 23 bases between the two ends. Germline CDR1 and CDR2: SNHLY and FYNNEI. CDR3 length: 16 amino acids. CDR3 DNA: TGTGCCAGCCGAATAACTAGCTCGAGAACGAAAGATACGCAGTATTTT. Protein: CASRITSSRTKDTQYF.

This rearrangement joins TRBV27 to TRBJ2-1; 11 positions match TRBD2. Germline trimming cut 3 bases from V and 2 bases from J; bases unmatched to any gene: 3. The germline gives CDR1 MNHEY, CDR2 SMNVEV (reference sequence). The CDR3 consists of 16 residues. The CDR3 loop is CASSFQTSGTYNEQFF. CDR3 sequence (DNA): TGTGCCAGCAGTTTTCAGACTAGCGGGACCTACAATGAGCAGTTCTTC.

V and J are TRBV7-9 and TRBJ1-1, with TRBD1 as a possible D gene (5 bases). The CDR3 runs to 13 residues. The germline V gene encodes CDR1 SEHNR and CDR2 FQNEAQ (reference sequence). V lost 10 bases, J lost 0 bases, and 12 bases lay in between. CDR3 amino acids: CATTGGLNTEAFF. In DNA form, the CDR3 reads TGTGCCACCACGGGGGGATTGAACACTGAAGCTTTCTTT. The entire variable domain, with the rest obtained from reference TRBV7-9 and TRBJ1-1, is as follows: DTGVSQNPRHKITKRGQNVTFRCDPISEHNRLYWYRQTLGQGPEFLTYFQNEAQLEKSRLLSDRFSAERPKGSFSTLEIQRTEQGDSAMYLCATTGGLNTEAFFGQGTRLTVV.